The 14 T cell receptor beta chains reported below all come from one sample, sequenced in a study of molecular identifiers for immune sequencing clone quantification. TCRdb redid the calling of the PCR reads with MiXCR, one entry per CDR3 protein. The repertoire holds 38,000 or so distinct CDR3 sequences, with less than 20% as singletons. Material: naive CD8+ T cells from blood, with Jurkat cell RNA spiked in. Noted subset: FACS-sorted CD8+CD4-CCR7+CD45RA+ naive T cells. The receptors originated from a human donor in good health. Some libraries in this study had Jurkat cell RNA spiked in.

Note on this clonotype: This may be a read error: a much more frequent sequence differs by one nucleotide. The rearrangement joins TRBV7-9 to TRBJ2-3, with TRBD2 identical over 10 bases. This CDR3 has 16 amino acids. Germline lookup yields CDR1 SEHNR and CDR2 FQNEAQ (reference sequence). The ends lost 6 bases at V and 2 bases at J; junction bases unmatched: 8. The CDR3 DNA follows: TGTGCCAGCAGAATGAGCGGGAGGGGGTTCACAGATACGCAGTATTTT. Translating it yields CASRMSGRGFTDTQYF.

This clonotype was observed at least ten times. This sequence joins TRBV4-2 and TRBJ2-1; 8 bases are a match to TRBD2. CDR3 size: 16 residues. Germline values: CDR1 LGHNA, CDR2 YNFKEQ. Trimming removed 0 bases from V and 6 bases from J; junction bases left unmatched: 7. Here the CDR3 DNA reads TGTGCCAGCAGCCAAGAAGTGGGACTAGGGGGCAATGAGCAGTTCTTC. Residues: CASSQEVGLGGNEQFF.

There are many counts of this clonotype. This sequence joins TRBV28 and TRBJ2-1; no clear D. V dropped 6 bases and J dropped 0 bases, with 18 bases sitting between them. The CDR3 runs 17 residues. Germline V gene lookup returns CDR1 MDHEN and CDR2 SYDVKM. The DNA for the CDR3 is TGTGCCAGCAGAGAGAACGAACTGGTCCGCTCCTACAATGAGCAGTTCTTC. Residues: CASRENELVRSYNEQFF.

This clonotype was seen repeatedly, ten times or more. The chain is built from TRBV6-2 or TRBV6-3 and TRBJ2-7; D is unclear. The V end lost 1 base, the J end lost 0 bases, and 10 bases lay between the germline ends. The length of the CDR3 is 15 residues. Germline loops: CDR1 MNHEY, CDR2 SVGEGT. The CDR3 nucleotides are TGTGCCAGCAGTTACTTACACCAACCCTCCTACGAGCAGTACTTC. It is translated as CASSYLHQPSYEQYF.

This clonotype was found many times. This chain uses TRBV27 with TRBJ2-3, with D possibly matching TRBD2 (5 bases). In germline, CDR1 is MNHEY, CDR2 SMNVEV (reference sequence). V gave up 6 bases and J gave up 4 bases, with 8 bases separating them. The CDR3 is 12 amino acids. The CDR3 is CASRLESDTQYF. The CDR3 nucleotides are TGTGCCAGCAGACTAGAATCAGATACGCAGTATTTT.

This clonotype appeared a few times. V gene TRBV6-2 or TRBV6-3 combines with J gene TRBJ2-1; TRBD2 matches 10 bases. V lost 6 bases and J lost 7; bases outside the gene matches: 6. The CDR3 loop spans 14 amino acids. Germline CDR1 is MNHEY and CDR2 is SVGEGT. The CDR3 spells CASRPSGRDNEQFF. In nucleotides, the CDR3 is TGTGCCAGCAGACCAAGCGGGAGGGATAATGAGCAGTTCTTC.

This clonotype was seen a few times. V usage is TRBV16 and J usage is TRBJ2-7; 9 nucleotides agree with TRBD1. The J segment lost 4 bases and the V segment lost 4 bases, leaving 8 bases of the junction unmatched. CDR3 length equals 15 residues. Germline CDR1 and CDR2: KGHSY and FQNENV. The CDR3 is CASSPTGQGLYEQYF. CDR3 nucleotide sequence: TGTGCCAGCAGCCCGACCGGACAGGGGCTGTACGAGCAGTACTTC.

This clonotype was counted a single time. The chain carries TRBV29-1 and TRBJ2-7, with D hard to call. The germline V gene has CDR1 SQVTM and CDR2 ANQGSEA. V gave up 3 bases and J gave up 3 bases, with 9 bases separating them. The CDR3 spans 12 residues. CDR3 in amino acids: CSVEIRNYEQYF. The DNA of the CDR3 is TGCAGCGTTGAGATTCGGAACTACGAGCAGTACTTC.

This clonotype was observed many times. The chain recombines TRBV4-1 with TRBJ2-7; 8 nucleotides line up with TRBD1. Germline CDR1 and CDR2: MGHRA and YSYEKL. The V segment lost 1 base and the J segment 7 bases; nucleotides outside the gene matches: 6. The CDR3 has 14 amino acids. The CDR3 DNA is TGCGCCAGCAGCCAAGTGCACAGGGGGGAAGAGCAGTACTTC. Amino acid sequence: CASSQVHRGEEQYF.

This clonotype was observed many times. The chain combines TRBV6-2 or TRBV6-3 with TRBJ2-3, with D possibly being TRBD1 (6 bases). The CDR3 spans 13 residues. Germline V gene data show CDR1 as MNHEY and CDR2 as SVGEGT. V was cut by 5 bases and J by 4 bases, with 10 bases left in between. This chain's CDR3 is CASSQGSPDTQYF. CDR3 bases: TGTGCCAGCAGTCAGGGGAGTCCAGATACGCAGTATTTT.

This clonotype was seen ten or more times. The chain is built from TRBV6-6 and TRBJ2-7; D may be TRBD1 (5 bases). Trimming removed 2 bases at V and 3 bases at J, with 14 bases between. CDR3 length equals 15 residues. Germline V CDR1 and CDR2: MNHNY, SVGAGI (reference sequence). This chain's CDR3 is CASSYPLFDSYEQYF. CDR3 nucleotides: TGTGCCAGCAGTTACCCCCTCTTCGACAGCTACGAGCAGTACTTC.

This clonotype was recorded once. Being one base from a much bigger clone, this may be a read error. CDR3 sequence reads: CTSSFLAGFYEQYF. The CDR3 coding sequence is TGTACCAGCAGTTTCCTAGCGGGATTCTACGAGCAGTACTTC. This chain connects TRBV28 to TRBJ2-7; 9 nucleotides align to TRBD2. Germline V gene data show CDR1 as MDHEN and CDR2 as SYDVKM. The CDR3 has 14 residues.

Notes on this clonotype: Being one base from a much bigger clone, this may be a read error. The V and J genes are TRBV10-3 and TRBJ2-2, with D perhaps matching TRBD2 (5 bases). The length of the CDR3 is 12 residues. Germline CDR1 is ENHRY and CDR2 is SYGVKD. The CDR3 protein is CAISALTGEPFF. Here the CDR3 DNA reads TGTGCCATCAGTGCACTGACCGGGGAGCCGTTTTTT.

V gene TRBV14 combines with J gene TRBJ2-7, with 10 bases fitting TRBD1. Trimming took 5 bases from V and 2 from J; bases not matched to a gene: 3. This CDR3 has 14 amino acids. Germline values: CDR1 SGHDN, CDR2 FVKESK. CDR3 DNA sequence: TGTGCCAGCAGCTGGACAGGGGGACCCTACGAGCAGTACTTC. Protein: CASSWTGGPYEQYF.